The next 7 T cell receptor beta chains were all read from a single sample in a study of vaccination and CD4 T cells after COVID-19. As to treatment: roughly 10-day PBMC culture with coronavirus spike peptide pools or control peptides (ViraFEST assay). These receptors have no known antigen. Oncomine TCR Beta short-read sequencing was applied to DNA from cultured CD4+ T cells. TCRdb reprocessed the PCR reads with MiXCR, giving one entry per CDR3 protein. The sample yields about 16,000 distinct CDR3 sequences, under 75% seen once. Sequenced sample: CD4+ T cells from blood, cultured in vitro. These receptors were taken from a human donor who had recovered from COVID-19.

V is TRBV6-5 and J is TRBJ1-2, with 8 bases identical to TRBD1. Germline CDR1 is MNHEY and CDR2 is SVGAGI. The CDR3 is 14 residues long. The V gene end was trimmed by 2 bases and the J gene end by 7 bases; junction bases not matched to a gene: 6. CDR3 in DNA: TGTGCCAGCAGTTACACCGGACAGGGAGCTGGCTACACCTTC. Translation gives CASSYTGQGAGYTF.

In regard to this clonotype: Its ends do not fully match the called genes, so a read error is possible. The chain carries TRBV15 and TRBJ2-7; D not certain. The CDR3 runs 16 residues. Germline V gene data show CDR1 as LNHNV and CDR2 as YYDKDF (reference sequence). CDR3 coding DNA: TGTGCCGCCAGCAGAGATATGGCTAGATTAGAGAACGAGCAGTACTTC. Protein sequence: CAASRDMARLENEQYF.

The chain combines TRBV12-3 or TRBV12-4 with TRBJ1-1, with D uncertain. The CDR3 loop spans 12 amino acids. With 9 bases removed from V and 2 bases from J, the gap between germline ends came to 10 bases. The CDR3 spells CARRYGNTEAFF. The CDR3 DNA reads TGTGCCAGGCGCTACGGCAACACTGAAGCTTTCTTT.

V gene TRBV27 combines with J gene TRBJ2-6; a possible D gene is TRBD2 (6 bases). V lost 2 bases and J 2 bases, leaving 13 bases between the germline ends. This CDR3 is built from 17 residues. The V gene's germline CDR1 is MNHEY and CDR2 SMNVEV (reference sequence). Written as DNA, the CDR3 is TGTGCCAGCAGTTTAAGGGGACTCACCCCTGGGGCCAACGTCCTGACTTTC. It codes for CASSLRGLTPGANVLTF.

The count of this clonotype is one. The gene calls are TRBV27 and TRBJ1-1, with D hard to call. The germline gives CDR1 MNHEY, CDR2 SMNVEV (reference sequence). Trimming stripped 5 bases from V and 8 bases from J, with 18 bases between. The CDR3 is 14 amino acids. In DNA form, the CDR3 reads TGTGCCAGCAGTCTGTCCCCTCGGGCCGGGGAAGCTTTCTTT. This encodes CASSLSPRAGEAFF.

The table lists this clonotype with a count of one. V and J are TRBV7-2 and TRBJ2-1, with 13 bases aligning to TRBD2. The CDR3 length is 19 residues. The V gene's germline CDR1 is SGHTA and CDR2 FQGNSA. The V and J ends lost 3 bases and 7 bases, in that order; junction bases with no gene match: 15. The CDR3: CASSFSFGRTSGSGNEQFF. The DNA of the CDR3 is TGTGCCAGCAGCTTTTCATTTGGTCGGACTAGCGGGAGTGGTAATGAGCAGTTCTTC.

The V and J genes are TRBV10-3 and TRBJ1-2; TRBD1 agrees at 8 bases. Germline V gene data show CDR1 as ENHRY and CDR2 as SYGVKD. The trim removed 3 bases at V and 5 bases at J, leaving 8 bases unmatched. The CDR3 spans 15 residues. The CDR3 is CAISEQTGALYGYTF. In nucleotides, the CDR3 is TGTGCCATCAGTGAACAGACAGGGGCTCTTTATGGCTACACCTTC.